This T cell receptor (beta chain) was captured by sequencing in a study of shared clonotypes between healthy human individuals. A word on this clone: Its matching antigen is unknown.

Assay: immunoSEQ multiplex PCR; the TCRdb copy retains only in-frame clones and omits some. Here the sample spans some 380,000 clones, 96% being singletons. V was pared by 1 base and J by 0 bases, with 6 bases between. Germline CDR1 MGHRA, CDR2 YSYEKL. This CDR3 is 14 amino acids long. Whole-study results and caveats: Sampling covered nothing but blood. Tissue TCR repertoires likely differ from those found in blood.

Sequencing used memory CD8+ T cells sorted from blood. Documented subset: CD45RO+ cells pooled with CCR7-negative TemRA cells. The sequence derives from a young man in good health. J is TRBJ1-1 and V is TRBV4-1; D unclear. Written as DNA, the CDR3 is TGCGCCAGCAGCCAAGTGAGCATGAACACTGAAGCTTTCTTT. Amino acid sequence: CASSQVSMNTEAFF.